Included here is one TCR beta chain sequence, with context. This receptor's antigen is unknown. No per-base quality is available; no much larger clone lies one base away. The sample's time point label, in plain terms: at surgical resection after neoadjuvant nivolumab +/- ipilimumab. Samples came from the phase 2 randomized NEOSTAR trial, which tested neoadjuvant nivolumab or nivolumab plus ipilimumab followed by surgery in operable NSCLC. This entry is derived from a study of neoadjuvant nivolumab and ipilimumab in lung cancer (dated by TCRdb to 2020 to 2022). For the study in its entirety: Nivolumab was given at 3 mg/kg intravenously on days 1, 15 and 29, and the combination arm added ipilimumab 1 mg/kg on day 1 only. Matched pretherapy and resected tumor pairs were analyzed for seven patients, of whom four received nivolumab and three received nivolumab plus ipilimumab. The primary trial endpoint was the major pathologic response (MPR) rate in the intention-to-treat population in each study arm. TCR repertoires were compared between pretherapy (baseline) peripheral blood and tumors resected at surgery after neoadjuvant immune checkpoint blockade. Of the 40 to 45 patients with operable NSCLC treated in the trial, approximately 23 were randomized to nivolumab monotherapy and roughly 20 to nivolumab plus ipilimumab.

What the research found in general, with its limitations: A small number of samples underwent TCR sequencing. Richness in tumors resected after neoadjuvant therapy showed a positive correlation with pretherapy blood TCR richness (Spearman R ≈ 0.78). From pretherapy to surgery, tumor T-cell richness and clonality went up in three of three dual-therapy tumors, versus only two of four nivolumab-treated tumors. Greater TCR richness and clonality were observed in resected tumors than in tumor-adjacent uninvolved lung, and increases were observed in more dual-therapy-treated tumors. No significant correlation was found between TCR clonality and pathologic tumor regression, and only a single major-pathologic-response sample was available for the analysis of TCR clonality versus pathologic tumor regression.

Library preparation was by the immunoSEQ multiplex PCR assay. From the authors' description of their analysis: Richness and clonality were used to summarize the repertoires, and clones that significantly expanded or contracted between pre- and post-therapy samples were identified. The clones in this table, taken by TCRdb from immuneACCESS, are in-frame only. Not every clone is retained; where verified, under half of the shortfall comes from an unresolved V gene, and the cause of the rest is unknown. The V and J calls and clone size are taken from that table; D and trimming were inferred from the DNA. Counted in this sample were about 12,000 clones; approximately 95% of them appeared once. 2% to 3% of the sample is held by the ten biggest clonotypes. Trimming at the junction amounts to 6 bases on V and 7 bases on J, and the germline ends lie 15 bases apart. The CDR3 measures 14 amino acids from cysteine to phenylalanine. The entry retains the CDR3 DNA only, 42 bases that are in frame from base 1. The germline V gene (reference sequence) supplies CDR1 WNHNN and CDR2 SYGVQD.

The chain couples TRBV10-1 to TRBJ1-4; no D gene can be assigned with confidence. The material sequenced was peripheral blood, taken after neoadjuvant nivolumab, alone or with ipilimumab, at or shortly before surgery. The receptor's source is an adult with non-small cell lung cancer. The nucleotide sequence reads TGCGCCAGCAGCGAGACGGGAAGAAGTGAAAAACTGTTTTTT. It translates as CASSETGRSEKLFF.